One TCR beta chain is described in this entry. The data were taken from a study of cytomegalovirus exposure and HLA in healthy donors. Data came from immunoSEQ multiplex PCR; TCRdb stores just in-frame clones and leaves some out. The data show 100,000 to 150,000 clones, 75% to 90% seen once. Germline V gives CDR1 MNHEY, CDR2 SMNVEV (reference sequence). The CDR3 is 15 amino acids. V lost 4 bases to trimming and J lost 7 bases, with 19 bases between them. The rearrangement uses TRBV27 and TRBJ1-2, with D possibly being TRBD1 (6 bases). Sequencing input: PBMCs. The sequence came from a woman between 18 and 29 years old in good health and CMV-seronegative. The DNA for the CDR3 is TGTGCCAGCAGTTCAAACCCCGGGACAACCTCTGGCTACACCTTC. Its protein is CASSSNPGTTSGYTF.